The present TCR beta chain was sequenced within a study of T cell repertoires in cytomegalovirus infection. Overall study: It can be stated that public TCR beta signatures indicated CMV infection as well as a matching HLA type.

TCRdb passed the reads through MiXCR, listing each CDR3 protein once. Here the sample spans approximately 180,000 distinct CDR3 sequences, roughly 20% being singletons. Points from the study as a whole: Individuals carrying CMV plus the relevant HLA were identified by cumulative frequency of public TCR beta families. Across the ex vivo response, the dominant clonotypes were HLA-C-restricted CMV-specific TCR beta clonotypes.

There are 14 residues in the CDR3. The J segment lost 5 bases and the V segment lost 5 bases, leaving 6 bases of the junction unmatched. CDR1 is SGHTA, CDR2 FQGNSA, per germline. This clonotype was found many times. Its antigen is not known. The TCR was taken from a human donor in good health (CMV status not recorded). Some clones in this sample may be carry-over from other donors' samples. Sequenced: PBMCs. The chain joins TRBV7-2 to TRBJ1-5; TRBD1 matches at 7 bases. CDR3 residues: CASSPDRDHQPQHF. CDR3 in DNA: TGTGCCAGCAGCCCAGACAGGGATCATCAGCCCCAGCATTTT.